This T cell receptor (beta chain) was identified during a study of T cell repertoires in cytomegalovirus infection. This clonotype was detected only a few times. The antigen remains unidentified. TCRdb re-called the reads with MiXCR, one entry per CDR3 protein. The table has about 150,000 distinct CDR3 sequences, roughly a quarter seen once. The CDR3 contains 16 residues. With 2 bases removed from V and 1 base from J, the gap between germline ends came to 14 bases. The germline CDR1 and CDR2 sequences are MNHNS and SASEGT. Study outcomes and limitations: Dominating the ex vivo response were TCR beta clonotypes that were CMV-specific and HLA-C-restricted. The cumulative frequency of public TCR beta families distinguished individuals who carried CMV together with the relevant HLA.

V usage is TRBV6-1 and J usage is TRBJ1-1; tentatively, D is TRBD1 (6 bases). The TCR was taken from a human donor in good health (CMV status not recorded). Some clones in this sample may be carry-over from other donors' samples. Sequencing input: PBMCs. DNA of the CDR3: TGTGCCAGCAGTGAACGGGGGAACAGGGCGAACACTGAAGCTTTCTTT. Translated, it gives CASSERGNRANTEAFF.